The 30 T cell receptor beta chains in this list originate from one sample, sequenced in a study of shared clonotypes between healthy human individuals. It was CD45RO-negative cells, positively selected for CCR7, that made up naive CD8 cells, with terminally differentiated effector memory CD45RA+ cells excluded. TCRdb keeps only in-frame clones here, not all; method: immunoSEQ multiplex PCR. The data contain about 2 million clones, approximately 94% of them singletons. Sequencing was done on a sample of naive CD8+ T cells sorted from blood. The receptors shown here come from a young man in good health.

The J gene is TRBJ1-1, the V gene TRBV19; no reliable D call. The CDR3 has 14 amino acids. Per the germline V gene, CDR1 is LNHDA and CDR2 is SQIVND (reference sequence). Deletions cut 0 bases from V and 4 bases from J, with 9 bases between. CDR3 bases: TGTGCCAGTAGTATAGAAGGGTACGGCACTGAAGCTTTCTTT. The encoded protein is CASSIEGYGTEAFF.

This clone has more than one count but fewer than ten. The chain employs TRBV30 and TRBJ1-1; D not certain. Germline values: CDR1 GTSNPN, CDR2 SVGIG (reference sequence). Trimming shortened V by 5 bases and J by 1 base, and 8 bases separated the two germline ends. The CDR3 is 12 residues long. CDR3 residues: CAWGRKNTEAFF. The CDR3 bases are TGTGCCTGGGGACGGAAGAACACTGAAGCTTTCTTT.

This clone appeared once. The chain has TRBV5-6 and TRBJ2-7; D might be TRBD2 (6 bases). Germline assignment: CDR1 SGHDT and CDR2 YYEEEE. With 4 bases removed from V and 2 bases from J, the gap between germline ends came to 10 bases. The CDR3 has 13 residues. The CDR3 DNA is TGTGCCAGCAGCGGGGGACTGCCCTACGAGCAGTACTTC. It yields the protein CASSGGLPYEQYF.

The genes are TRBV15 and TRBJ1-5, with D possibly matching TRBD1 (5 bases). The CDR3 runs 13 residues. Germline values: CDR1 LNHNV, CDR2 YYDKDF (reference sequence). Trimming removed 6 bases at V and 0 bases at J, with 6 bases between. The DNA for the CDR3 is TGTGCCACCAGTGACAGTAGCAATCAGCCCCAGCATTTT. The encoded protein is CATSDSSNQPQHF.

The genes are TRBV11-2 and TRBJ2-1; TRBD2 might be the D (7 bases). CDR1 SGHAT and CDR2 FQNNGV come from the germline V gene. V was pared by 4 bases and J by 8 bases, with 18 bases between. The CDR3 covers 15 residues. CDR3 DNA sequence: TGTGCCAGCAGCTCGAGGGGGGGCGCCATGGATGAGCAGTTCTTC. It codes for CASSSRGGAMDEQFF.

The chain uses TRBV9 and TRBJ2-5, with D hard to call. The V and J ends lost 0 bases and 0 bases respectively, with 9 bases between them. Germline lookup yields CDR1 SGDLS and CDR2 YYNGEE. The CDR3 consists of 15 residues. The DNA of the CDR3 is TGTGCCAGCAGCGTAGAGCCAGACAACCAAGAGACCCAGTACTTC. Protein sequence: CASSVEPDNQETQYF.

The J gene is TRBJ2-2, the V gene TRBV27, with D perhaps TRBD2 (7 bases). CDR1 and CDR2 (germline): MNHEY, SMNVEV (reference sequence). With 3 bases removed from V and 6 bases from J, the gap between germline ends came to 11 bases. The CDR3 spans 14 residues. CDR3 DNA: TGTGCCAGCAGTTTCGGGGGGCAGGCCGGGGAGCTGTTTTTT. Encoded protein: CASSFGGQAGELFF.

The chain has TRBV5-4 and TRBJ1-2, with 11 bases lining up with TRBD1. The ends lost 4 bases at V and 3 bases at J; junction bases unmatched: 5. The germline V gene has CDR1 SGHNT and CDR2 YYREEE (reference sequence). The CDR3 extends over 15 amino acids. CDR3 in DNA: TGTGCCAGCAGCGTGGGACAGGGGGGCGACTATGGCTACACCTTC. Its translation: CASSVGQGGDYGYTF.

The chain couples TRBV9 to TRBJ2-3, with unresolved D. Germline CDR1 and CDR2: SGDLS and YYNGEE. V lost 8 bases to trimming and J lost 0 bases, with 10 bases between them. The CDR3 is 13 residues long. The CDR3 region is CASTPRSTDTQYF. DNA for the CDR3: TGTGCCAGTACGCCGAGAAGCACAGATACGCAGTATTTT.

The rearrangement links TRBV27 to TRBJ2-5; no reliable D call. Germline V gene data show CDR1 as MNHEY and CDR2 as SMNVEV (reference sequence). This CDR3 spans 13 amino acids. With 1 base removed from V and 5 bases from J, the gap between germline ends came to 8 bases. For the CDR3, the DNA is TGTGCCAGCAGTTTATTTCTCGGGGAGACCCAGTACTTC. Translated, it gives CASSLFLGETQYF.

This clone was counted a single time. The rearrangement joins TRBV5-8 to TRBJ2-3; D is ambiguous. The V and J ends lost 0 bases and 0 bases respectively, with 5 bases between them. This CDR3 has 14 residues. Per the germline V gene, CDR1 is SGHTS and CDR2 is YDEGEE. CDR3: CASSLGASTDTQYF. The CDR3 bases are TGTGCCAGCAGCTTGGGTGCTAGCACAGATACGCAGTATTTT.

The chain employs TRBV19 and TRBJ1-1, with D possibly matching TRBD1 (5 bases). The V gene lost 6 bases and the J gene lost 2 bases, with 10 bases spanning the gap. Germline lookup yields CDR1 LNHDA and CDR2 SQIVND (reference sequence). This CDR3 region has 13 residues. In nucleotides, the CDR3 is TGTGCCAGTAGGATTGGGGGAAACACTGAAGCTTTCTTT. Residues: CASRIGGNTEAFF.

A word on this clone: One end of the junction varies from germline; a read error may be responsible. The J gene is TRBJ2-3, the V gene TRBV7-7, with 8 bases aligning to TRBD1. CDR1 SSHAT and CDR2 FNYEAQ come from the germline V gene (reference sequence). This CDR3 is 15 amino acids long. CDR3 loop: CASSKYLQGVDTQYF. CDR3 DNA sequence: TGTGCTAGCAGCAAATACTTACAGGGGGTAGATACGCAGTATTTT. Full variable domain (outside the CDR3, taken from reference TRBV7-7 and TRBJ2-3): GAGVSQSPRYKVTKRGQDVTLRCDPISSHATLYWYQQALGQGPEFLTYFNYEAQPDKSGLPSDRFSAERPEGSISTLTIQRTEQRDSAMYRCASSKYLQGVDTQYFGPGTRLTVL.

This chain links TRBV27 with TRBJ1-2, with 8 bases that match TRBD1. Germline trimming cut 3 bases from V and 4 bases from J; bases unmatched to any gene: 7. This CDR3 spans 15 amino acids. Germline assignment: CDR1 MNHEY and CDR2 SMNVEV (reference sequence). CDR3 coding DNA: TGTGCCAGCAGTTTGAAGGCAGGGGGCGGCTATGGCTACACCTTC. This encodes CASSLKAGGGYGYTF.

The rearrangement uses TRBV7-9 and TRBJ1-1; D remains ambiguous. CDR1 SEHNR and CDR2 FQNEAQ come from the germline V gene (reference sequence). The CDR3 spans 12 residues. Trimming removed 4 bases from V and 3 bases from J, with 6 bases in between. The CDR3 DNA reads TGTGCCAGCAGCTGGCAAGACACTGAAGCTTTCTTT. This sequence encodes CASSWQDTEAFF.

The J gene is TRBJ2-1, the V gene TRBV5-6; 9 nucleotides align to TRBD2. The CDR3 is made up of 16 amino acids. V shed 0 bases, J shed 9 bases, and the junction held 10 bases outside the gene matches. CDR1 and CDR2 (germline): SGHDT, YYEEEE. The CDR3: CASSLDPGTSFGEQFF. Written as DNA, the CDR3 is TGTGCCAGCAGCTTGGATCCCGGGACTAGCTTTGGTGAGCAGTTCTTC.

The chain recombines TRBV5-6 with TRBJ1-5; D might be TRBD1 (5 bases). Trimming pared 2 bases from V and 0 bases from J, leaving 15 bases between. The CDR3 contains 17 residues. Germline CDR1 SGHDT, CDR2 YYEEEE. CDR3 in amino acids: CASSLMGSGASNQPQHF. CDR3 sequence (DNA): TGTGCCAGCAGCTTAATGGGCAGCGGGGCTAGCAATCAGCCCCAGCATTTT.

This chain connects TRBV27 to TRBJ1-1; no clear D. Trimming shortened V by 2 bases and J by 1 base, and 5 bases separated the two germline ends. CDR3 length: 13 amino acids. Germline lookup yields CDR1 MNHEY and CDR2 SMNVEV (reference sequence). This CDR3 is CASSLAENTEAFF. The CDR3 DNA sequence: TGTGCCAGCAGTTTAGCCGAGAACACTGAAGCTTTCTTT.

CDR3 in DNA: TGCAGTGCTAGAGTCCCCCCGTTCTTC. As protein: CSARVPPFF. V and J are TRBV20-1 and TRBJ2-1; D is unresolved. Germline V gene lookup returns CDR1 DFQATT and CDR2 SNEGSKA (reference sequence). This CDR3 is 9 amino acids long. V lost 1 base and J 15 bases, leaving 7 bases between the germline ends.

This chain uses TRBV4-1 with TRBJ2-1; TRBD2 matches at 10 bases. Unmatched junction bases numbered 9, after V lost 4 bases and J lost 9 bases. This CDR3 has 15 residues. Per the germline V gene, CDR1 is MGHRA and CDR2 is YSYEKL. Here the CDR3 DNA reads TGCGCCAGCAGCCGACCCCTAGCGGGAGTTACTGAGCAGTTCTTC. Translation gives CASSRPLAGVTEQFF.

V gene TRBV7-2 combines with J gene TRBJ2-7; D is possibly TRBD1 (6 bases). Germline CDR1 reads SGHTA; CDR2 reads FQGNSA. CDR3 length: 14 amino acids. Trimming took off 1 base at V and 6 bases at J, with 13 bases between the two ends. CDR3 region: CASSLVTQGFEQYF. Here the CDR3 DNA reads TGTGCCAGCAGCTTAGTTACACAGGGCTTCGAGCAGTACTTC. Complete variable domain (other parts from reference TRBV7-2 and TRBJ2-7): GAGVSQSPSNKVTEKGKDVELRCDPISGHTALYWYRQSLGQGLEFLIYFQGNSAPDKSGLPSDRFSAERTGGSVSTLTIQRTQQEDSAVYLCASSLVTQGFEQYFGPGTRLTVT.

The CDR3 loop is CASSIMTDTDTQYF. The CDR3 nucleotides are TGTGCCAGTAGTATAATGACAGACACAGATACGCAGTATTTT. The chain couples TRBV19 to TRBJ2-3, with D possibly matching TRBD1 (5 bases). Trimming shortened V by 2 bases and J by 2 bases, and 8 bases separated the two germline ends. Germline assignment: CDR1 LNHDA and CDR2 SQIVND (reference sequence). This CDR3 spans 14 amino acids.

On this clone: Other DNA sequences in the same sample also yield this CDR3. The gene calls are TRBV27 and TRBJ1-1; 9 bases agree with TRBD1. Per germline, CDR1 MNHEY and CDR2 SMNVEV (reference sequence). Germline trimming cut 5 bases from V and 0 bases from J; bases unmatched to any gene: 4. The CDR3 has 15 residues. DNA for the CDR3: TGTGCCAGCAGTCCTACAGGGGGCCTGAACACTGAAGCTTTCTTT. Its translation: CASSPTGGLNTEAFF.

In this sample, this clone turned up once. The V gene is TRBV27, the J gene TRBJ2-1; 11 nucleotides agree with TRBD2. V trimming: 5 bases; J trimming: 8 bases; junction bases outside the gene matches: 8. Germline CDR1 and CDR2: MNHEY and SMNVEV (reference sequence). This CDR3 is built from 15 residues. The CDR3 here is CASSLAGGLFYEQFF. CDR3 bases: TGTGCCAGCAGTCTAGCGGGGGGCCTTTTCTATGAGCAGTTCTTC.

On this clone itself: Additional DNA sequences in this sample encode the identical CDR3. The chain couples TRBV5-6 to TRBJ1-3; no definite D call. V was clipped by 0 bases and J by 0 bases, with 4 bases between them. This CDR3 has 14 amino acids. Germline V gene lookup returns CDR1 SGHDT and CDR2 YYEEEE. The CDR3 loop is CASSLAGSGNTIYF. DNA for the CDR3: TGTGCCAGCAGCTTGGCGGGCTCTGGAAACACCATATATTTT. Complete variable domain (other parts from reference TRBV5-6 and TRBJ1-3): DAGVTQSPTHLIKTRGQQVTLRCSPKSGHDTVSWYQQALGQGPQFIFQYYEEEERQRGNFPDRFSGHQFPNYSSELNVNALLLGDSALYLCASSLAGSGNTIYFGEGSWLTVV.

CDR3 nucleotides: TGTGCCAGTAGTTGGGGCTCCTACAATGAGCAGTTCTTC. Translation: CASSWGSYNEQFF. The rearrangement joins TRBV19 to TRBJ2-1; D unresolved. This CDR3 contains 13 residues. The V end lost 5 bases, the J end lost 0 bases, and 5 bases lay between the germline ends. Germline CDR1 is LNHDA and CDR2 is SQIVND (reference sequence).

This clone has only one observation. J is TRBJ2-4 and V is TRBV7-9; D is perhaps TRBD1 (7 bases). This CDR3 region has 15 residues. V was trimmed by 7 bases and J by 8 bases, leaving 21 bases between them. Germline assignment: CDR1 SEHNR and CDR2 FQNEAQ (reference sequence). CDR3 sequence reads: CASTGTAKPGDIQYF. CDR3 coding DNA: TGTGCCAGCACCGGGACAGCCAAACCGGGGGACATTCAGTACTTC.

The gene calls are TRBV5-1 and TRBJ1-1; the match to TRBD1 covers 8 bases. This CDR3 has 16 amino acids. V lost 4 bases to trimming and J lost 0 bases; unmatched junction nucleotides: 8. Germline CDR1 and CDR2: SGHRS and YFSETQ. The CDR3 loop is CASSPGTGGLNTEAFF. CDR3 in DNA: TGCGCCAGCAGCCCCGGGACAGGCGGTTTGAACACTGAAGCTTTCTTT.

There are a few counts of this clone. The gene calls are TRBV4-1 and TRBJ1-5; unclear D gene. Germline values: CDR1 MGHRA, CDR2 YSYEKL. This CDR3 comprises 13 residues. Trimming shortened V by 5 bases and J by 5 bases, and 10 bases separated the two germline ends. The CDR3 reads CASSGVGDQPQHF. The CDR3 DNA follows: TGCGCCAGCAGCGGGGTCGGGGATCAGCCCCAGCATTTT.

The chain combines TRBV6-1 with TRBJ2-2; 9 nucleotides match TRBD1. Per the germline V gene, CDR1 is MNHNS and CDR2 is SASEGT. The ends lost 2 bases at V and 2 bases at J; junction bases unmatched: 9. The CDR3 runs to 18 residues. CDR3 bases: TGTGCCAGCAGTGAACCAAGAAATACAGGGGGCAACACCGGGGAGCTGTTTTTT. Translated: CASSEPRNTGGNTGELFF.